This entry lists 25 T cell receptor beta chains sequenced from one sample in a study of T-cell memory formation after mild COVID-19. Via MiXCR, TCRdb re-called the 5' RACE reads, giving one row per CDR3 protein. Found here are 530,000 or so distinct CDR3 sequences, 17% of them singletons; the top ten hold 8.1%. Sample: PBMCs or a T cell subset sorted from them (not recorded which). The receptor set was obtained from an adult woman who had mild COVID-19 (a few samples of this study predate the infection). Cell type and time point are not known.

Many counts were recorded for this clonotype. This chain uses TRBV14 with TRBJ2-2; TRBD2 matches 7 bases. The V segment lost 0 bases and the J segment 1 base; nucleotides outside the gene matches: 5. The CDR3 sequence is 17 residues long. CDR1 is SGHDN and CDR2 is FVKESK in the germline V gene. CDR3 in DNA: TGTGCCAGCAGCCAAGAGAGGGCTAGCGGGAACACCGGGGAGCTGTTTTTT. Its protein is CASSQERASGNTGELFF.

A few counts support this clonotype. The genes are TRBV15 and TRBJ2-3; D remains ambiguous. V was pared by 5 bases and J by 1 base, with 10 bases between. The CDR3 is 14 amino acids. Per germline, CDR1 LNHNV and CDR2 YYDKDF (reference sequence). CDR3 amino acids: CATSAVIRTDTQYF. The DNA of the CDR3 is TGTGCCACCAGCGCCGTAATCCGCACAGATACGCAGTATTTT.

This clonotype has only a few counts. The chain has TRBV19 and TRBJ1-1; tentative D call: TRBD1 (5 bases). This CDR3 contains 14 residues. Germline CDR1 LNHDA, CDR2 SQIVND (reference sequence). Trimming left V 6 bases short and J 4 bases short, with 15 bases between. CDR3: CASRGLPYGTEAFF. The CDR3 region has the DNA TGTGCCAGTAGGGGACTCCCATATGGCACTGAAGCTTTCTTT.

This clonotype was counted only a few times. CDR3 bases: TGCGCCAGCAGTCGCAGGGGTCCCCTCGCGAACGAGCAGTACTTC. It translates to CASSRRGPLANEQYF. V usage is TRBV4-1 and J usage is TRBJ2-7, with D maybe TRBD1 (6 bases). With 6 bases removed from V and 5 bases from J, the gap between germline ends came to 20 bases. The CDR3 is made up of 15 amino acids. Germline CDR1 is MGHRA and CDR2 is YSYEKL.

This clonotype came up many times. The chain joins TRBV7-3 to TRBJ2-3, with TRBD2 matching 8 bases. The CDR3 runs to 16 residues. The ends lost 5 bases at V and 1 base at J; junction bases unmatched: 8. Germline V CDR1 and CDR2: SGHTA, FQGTGA. CDR3 sequence reads: CASSKRSSGRTDTQYF. CDR3 nucleotide sequence: TGTGCCAGCAGCAAAAGATCTAGCGGGCGCACAGATACGCAGTATTTT.

The chain uses TRBV7-9 and TRBJ2-3; 7 nucleotides align to TRBD2. This CDR3 comprises 13 residues. V was clipped by 5 bases and J by 6 bases; unmatched bases: 5. The germline CDR1 and CDR2 sequences are SEHNR and FQNEAQ (reference sequence). The CDR3 region is CASSLLGGDTQYF. The DNA for the CDR3 is TGTGCCAGCAGCCTCTTGGGGGGGGATACGCAGTATTTT.

This clonotype occurred many times. This chain joins TRBV5-1 and TRBJ2-7; TRBD2 agrees at 11 bases. CDR1 and CDR2 from the germline V gene are SGHRS and YFSETQ. The V gene end was trimmed by 5 bases and the J gene end by 6 bases; junction bases not matched to a gene: 10. The CDR3 sequence is 15 residues long. The CDR3 reads CASSPDPGLAAEQYF. The CDR3 bases are TGCGCCAGCAGTCCGGATCCGGGACTAGCGGCCGAGCAGTACTTC.

The rearrangement uses TRBV5-1 and TRBJ2-2, with D perhaps TRBD2 (5 bases). V was cut by 5 bases and J by 5 bases, with 19 bases left in between. The CDR3 has 16 amino acids. CDR1 and CDR2 (germline): SGHRS, YFSETQ. The CDR3 DNA reads TGCGCCAGCAGTCGTGACGGGATCCCCAGGACCGGGGAGCTGTTTTTT. Its translation: CASSRDGIPRTGELFF.

This sequence joins TRBV7-9 and TRBJ2-1, with 12 nucleotides matching TRBD2. Germline V lookup: CDR1 SEHNR, CDR2 FQNEAQ (reference sequence). V shed 4 bases and J 8 bases; nucleotides not matched to a gene: 6. CDR3 length: 15 amino acids. The CDR3 DNA reads as TGTGCCAGCAGCTCGACTAGCGGGAGCTATGATGAGCAGTTCTTC. This gives the protein CASSSTSGSYDEQFF. Filled out from reference TRBV7-9 and TRBJ2-1, the complete variable domain reads DTGVSQNPRHKITKRGQNVTFRCDPISEHNRLYWYRQTLGQGPEFLTYFQNEAQLEKSRLLSDRFSAERPKGSFSTLEIQRTEQGDSAMYLCASSSTSGSYDEQFFGPGTRLTVL.

This chain uses TRBV19 with TRBJ2-7; TRBD1 matches at 7 bases. This CDR3 contains 12 residues. V dropped 8 bases and J dropped 2; count of bases not matched to a gene: 3. Germline CDR1 reads LNHDA; CDR2 reads SQIVND (reference sequence). The CDR3 DNA sequence: TGTGCCAGTCGACAGGGCACCTACGAGCAGTACTTC. As protein: CASRQGTYEQYF.

This clonotype was counted only a few times. V and J are TRBV5-5 and TRBJ2-7, with 11 nucleotides matching TRBD1. This CDR3 has 17 amino acids. Per germline, CDR1 SGHKS and CDR2 YYEKEE (reference sequence). J gave up 3 bases and V 2 bases, and 10 bases lay outside the gene matches. The CDR3 reads CASSFSGQGAHFYEQYF. The CDR3, as DNA: TGTGCCAGCAGCTTTAGTGGACAGGGGGCCCATTTCTACGAGCAGTACTTC.

V is TRBV20-1 and J is TRBJ1-1, with 7 bases fitting TRBD1. The CDR3 has 14 residues. V lost 4 bases to trimming and J lost 5 bases; unmatched junction nucleotides: 10. Germline V gene data show CDR1 as DFQATT and CDR2 as SNEGSKA (reference sequence). The CDR3 sequence: CSATRPQGTTEAFF. CDR3 nucleotides: TGCAGTGCTACACGACCACAGGGGACAACTGAAGCTTTCTTT.

The rearrangement joins TRBV21-1 to TRBJ2-1; TRBD2, as called in the table, went unchecked against the DNA. TRBV21-1 is described as a pseudogene. The CDR3 loop spans 21 amino acids. CDR3 amino acids: CASWLAGPRPLLSCSYNEQFF. The CDR3 nucleotides read TGTGCCAGCTGGTTAGCGGGACCACGGCCCCTGCTGTCTTGCTCCTACAATGAGCAGTTCTTC.

This clonotype was counted only a few times. The chain uses TRBV7-9 and TRBJ2-5; TRBD2 matches at 10 bases. CDR1 and CDR2 (germline): SEHNR, FQNEAQ (reference sequence). J lost 1 base, V lost 3 bases, and 5 bases had no gene match. This CDR3 contains 16 residues. The CDR3 DNA sequence: TGTGCCAGCAGCTTGTATAGCGGGGGGCTCCAAGAGACCCAGTACTTC. This encodes CASSLYSGGLQETQYF.

J is TRBJ1-3 and V is TRBV30, with a possible D match to TRBD1 (5 bases). Germline V lookup: CDR1 GTSNPN, CDR2 SVGIG (reference sequence). CDR3 length: 14 residues. Between the trimmed V and J ends, which lost 3 bases and 1 base, there was a span of 10 bases. The CDR3 DNA is TGTGCCTGGAGAGCCGACAGATCTGGAAACACCATATATTTT. This encodes CAWRADRSGNTIYF.

This clonotype has a handful of counts. The V call is TRBV7-2, the J call TRBJ2-7; D may match TRBD1 or TRBD2 (5 bases each). The length of the CDR3 is 20 residues. Germline CDR1 reads SGHTA; CDR2 reads FQGNSA. V was clipped by 1 base and J by 3 bases, with 28 bases between them. CDR3: CASSLGGWGRTVEGSYEQYF. The CDR3 DNA reads as TGTGCCAGCAGCTTAGGCGGTTGGGGTAGGACTGTCGAGGGGAGCTACGAGCAGTACTTC.

This clonotype has a handful of counts. This chain uses TRBV30 with TRBJ2-5; D call uncertain. The CDR3 runs 12 residues. Germline V gene data show CDR1 as GTSNPN and CDR2 as SVGIG (reference sequence). V lost 4 bases and J 4 bases, leaving 10 bases between the germline ends. The CDR3 coding sequence is TGTGCCTGGATGGGGATTCGAGAGACCCAGTACTTC. This codes for CAWMGIRETQYF.

J is TRBJ2-3 and V is TRBV29-1; D perhaps matches TRBD1 (6 bases). In germline, CDR1 is SQVTM, CDR2 ANQGSEA. This CDR3 is 13 amino acids long. The germline V and J ends were trimmed by 8 bases and 0 bases, with 12 bases remaining between them. CDR3 DNA: TGCAGCTTTCGACAGGCTAGCACAGATACGCAGTATTTT. Protein product: CSFRQASTDTQYF.

The chain employs TRBV28 and TRBJ1-2; D may be TRBD1 (6 bases). V was trimmed by 8 bases and J by 5 bases, leaving 12 bases between them. The CDR3 contains 12 residues. CDR1 MDHEN and CDR2 SYDVKM come from the germline V gene. CDR3 sequence (DNA): TGTGCCAGCGAGGACAGTGTGTATGGCTACACCTTC. Translation: CASEDSVYGYTF.

This clonotype has only a few counts. V gene TRBV20-1 combines with J gene TRBJ1-2; D is unclear. This CDR3 region has 8 residues. CDR1 DFQATT and CDR2 SNEGSKA come from the germline V gene (reference sequence). Here the CDR3 reads CRNSHYTF. In DNA, the CDR3 is TGCAGAAACAGCCATTACACCTTC.

This chain connects TRBV3-1 to TRBJ2-1; the D gene is possibly TRBD2 (7 bases). V lost 8 bases and J 4 bases, leaving 21 bases between the germline ends. The CDR3 is made up of 16 amino acids. Germline lookup yields CDR1 LGHDT and CDR2 YNNKEL (reference sequence). This chain's CDR3 is CASAGGGRGAYNEQFF. The CDR3 bases are TGTGCCAGCGCCGGGGGAGGGAGGGGGGCGTACAATGAGCAGTTCTTC.

This clonotype was counted only a few times. V is TRBV6-5 and J is TRBJ1-4, with no clear D. There are 14 residues in the CDR3. Trimming took off 0 bases at V and 8 bases at J, with 10 bases between the two ends. In germline, CDR1 is MNHEY, CDR2 SVGAGI. The CDR3 bases are TGTGCCAGCAGTTACTCCAGGAGCCAGGAAAAACTGTTTTTT. It codes for CASSYSRSQEKLFF.

V and J are TRBV7-8 and TRBJ1-5, with TRBD1 identical over 7 bases. This CDR3 has 15 amino acids. Germline CDR1 and CDR2: SGHVS and FQNEAQ. The V segment lost 5 bases and the J segment 3 bases; nucleotides outside the gene matches: 7. In DNA form, the CDR3 reads TGTGCCAGCAGCCGAAGACAGGGCCCCAATCAGCCCCAGCATTTT. Protein product: CASSRRQGPNQPQHF.

The chain links TRBV24-1 to TRBJ1-2; no clear D. V was pared by 1 base and J by 7 bases, with 12 bases between. The germline CDR1 and CDR2 sequences are KGHDR and SFDVKD. The CDR3 extends over 14 amino acids. DNA of the CDR3: TGTGCCACCAGTGATTTCCCGGCCATTGCTGGCTACACCTTC. Encoded protein: CATSDFPAIAGYTF.

The V and J genes are TRBV5-1 and TRBJ1-3; D not certain. Germline values: CDR1 SGHRS, CDR2 YFSETQ. V lost 0 bases to trimming and J lost 0 bases, with 7 bases between them. The CDR3 loop spans 15 amino acids. The CDR3 sequence: CASSLGPGSGNTIYF. In DNA form, the CDR3 reads TGCGCCAGCAGCTTGGGGCCGGGCTCTGGAAACACCATATATTTT.